The 15 T cell receptor beta chains below come from one sample, sequenced in a study of tumor and adjacent non-tumor tissue in lung cancer. This sample's RNA came from whole unsorted tissue. More than 3 cm separated this lung sample from the edge of the tumor. Three rounds of nested PCR, following a modified ARM-PCR protocol, produced the TCRbeta library. TCRdb fed the multiplex PCR reads into MiXCR, producing one record per CDR3 protein. The sample lists tens of thousands of distinct CDR3 sequences, about 68% occurring once. The sample was distant non-tumor lung tissue. The source of these receptors is a woman in her 70s with non-small cell lung cancer.

Turning to this clonotype: The conserved phenylalanine or tryptophan is not found at the CDR3 terminus, so this likely reflects a read error. This chain uses TRBV11-1 with TRBJ2-1, with TRBD2 matching 7 bases. The germline V gene encodes CDR1 SGHAT and CDR2 FQDESV (reference sequence). The CDR3 spans 14 residues. The CDR3 DNA reads as TGTGCCAGCAGCCACGGACTAGTCTACAGTGAGCAGTTCATC. It is translated as CASSHGLVYSEQFI.

This clonotype was found many times. The rearrangement links TRBV7-2 to TRBJ1-2, with D uncertain. Looked up from germline, CDR1 is SGHTA and CDR2 is FQGNSA. V was pared by 1 base and J by 8 bases, with 2 bases between. This CDR3 is 10 amino acids long. The CDR3 sequence: CASSLGGYTF. The CDR3, as DNA: TGTGCCAGCAGCTTAGGAGGCTACACCTTC.

The sample holds one count of this clonotype. This clone may be a read error of a much larger clone one base away. The rearrangement links TRBV28 to TRBJ2-7; possibly TRBD1 or TRBD2 for D (5 bases each). Looked up from germline, CDR1 is MDHEN and CDR2 is SYDVKM. This CDR3 comprises 15 residues. The DNA of the CDR3 is TGTGCCAACAGTATCACAGGACGGAGGTACTACGAGCAGTACTTC. This gives the protein CANSITGRRYYEQYF.

The V call is TRBV7-9, the J call TRBJ1-2; TRBD1 matches at 7 bases. V gave up 6 bases and J gave up 6 bases; unmatched junction bases: 10. The germline V gene encodes CDR1 SEHNR and CDR2 FQNEAQ (reference sequence). The CDR3 consists of 14 residues. This CDR3 reads CASRRDRERDGYTF. In DNA, the CDR3 is TGTGCCAGCAGAAGGGACAGAGAAAGAGATGGCTACACCTTC.

Remarks on this clonotype: Possible read error: a much larger clone is one base away. The chain employs TRBV5-4 and TRBJ2-7, with D perhaps matching TRBD1 or TRBD2 (5 bases each). The CDR3 consists of 14 residues. Germline V gene sequence: CDR1 SGHNT, CDR2 YYREEE (reference sequence). The CDR3 nucleotides read TGTACCAGCAGCTTGGATGTCGGGGCAGGGGAGCAGTACTTC. Its protein is CTSSLDVGAGEQYF. The variable domain in full, completed from reference TRBV5-4 and TRBJ2-7, reads ETGVTQSPTHLIKTRGQQVTLRCSSQSGHNTVSWYQQALGQGPQFIFQYYREEENGRGNFPPRFSGLQFPNYSSELNVNALELDDSALYLCTSSLDVGAGEQYFGPGTRLTVT.

Remarks on this clonotype: Given a much more abundant clone one base away, this may be a read error. This chain joins TRBV12-3 or TRBV12-4 and TRBJ2-1; TRBD2 agrees at 12 bases. The CDR3 is made up of 14 amino acids. CDR3 in DNA: TGTGTCAGCAGTTCTAGCGGGAGGGGCGGTGAGCAGTTCTTC. It codes for CVSSSSGRGGEQFF.

This clonotype has just a few counts. The chain recombines TRBV12-3 or TRBV12-4 with TRBJ1-1; the D gene is possibly TRBD1 (5 bases). This CDR3 has 11 amino acids. V lost 3 bases, J lost 9 bases, and 8 bases lay in between. The CDR3 is CASSFRGKAFF. As DNA, the CDR3 is TGTGCCAGCAGTTTTCGGGGGAAAGCTTTCTTT.

To note about this clonotype: Being one base from a much bigger clone, this may be a read error. The chain links TRBV12-3 or TRBV12-4 to TRBJ2-1, with D possibly being TRBD1 (5 bases). This CDR3 comprises 15 residues. V lost 7 bases and J 3 bases, leaving 16 bases between the germline ends. This CDR3 is CASNRETQGYNEQFF. In DNA, the CDR3 is TGTGCCAGCAACCGCGAGACCCAGGGCTACAATGAGCAGTTCTTC.

Turning to this clonotype: One junction end disagrees with the germline gene, perhaps due to a read error. The V and J genes are TRBV29-1 and TRBJ1-1, with D possibly TRBD1 on 5 matching bases. Germline CDR1 is SQVTM and CDR2 is ANQGSEA. The CDR3 loop spans 13 amino acids. CDR3 DNA: TGCAGCGTGAAAAATGGGGCCGACACTGGAGCTTTCTTT. Its translation: CSVKNGADTGAFF.

On this clonotype: The junction shows a germline mismatch at one end, possibly a read error. CDR3: CVSSAPRRRALLTEQYF. As DNA, the CDR3 is TGTGTCAGCAGTGCCCCTAGGCGGAGGGCCCTTTTGACCGAGCAGTACTTC. The chain recombines TRBV28 with TRBJ2-7; D is perhaps TRBD2 (6 bases). The CDR3 spans 17 residues. CDR1 and CDR2 from the germline V gene are MDHEN and SYDVKM.

By share, this clonotype counts as medium-sized. This sequence joins TRBV29-1 and TRBJ2-1; D is possibly TRBD2 (5 bases). Germline V gives CDR1 SQVTM, CDR2 ANQGSEA. CDR3 length: 11 amino acids. Deletions cut 4 bases from V and 5 bases from J, with 6 bases between. In DNA, the CDR3 is TGCAGCGTTGGAGCGGACAATGAGCAGTTCTTC. This sequence encodes CSVGADNEQFF.

This clonotype was seen repeatedly, ten times or more. The chain combines TRBV5-1 with TRBJ1-6, with D unclear. The CDR3 totals 13 residues. Germline values: CDR1 SGHRS, CDR2 YFSETQ. The V and J ends lost 3 bases and 6 bases respectively, with 7 bases between them. The CDR3 nucleotides read TGCGCCAGCAGCTACAACCGTAATTCACCCCTCCACTTT. It translates to CASSYNRNSPLHF.

The chain is built from TRBV29-1 and TRBJ2-1; no clear D. CDR1 and CDR2 from the germline V gene are SQVTM and ANQGSEA. The CDR3 consists of 14 residues. Trimming cost V 4 bases and J 7 bases, with 17 bases left between them. CDR3 sequence: CSVGVAEARNEQFF. CDR3 in DNA: TGCAGCGTTGGAGTAGCTGAGGCACGGAATGAGCAGTTCTTC.

The gene calls are TRBV12-3 or TRBV12-4 and TRBJ2-7, with D tentatively TRBD1 or TRBD2 (5 bases each). Trimming took off 2 bases at V and 0 bases at J, with 11 bases between the two ends. The CDR3 spans 15 residues. The CDR3 DNA is TGTGCCAGCAGTTTAACTGAGGGGAGCTCCTACGAGCAGTACTTC. Amino acids: CASSLTEGSSYEQYF.

This chain joins TRBV10-2 and TRBJ1-1; no clear D gene. Germline assignment: CDR1 WSHSY and CDR2 SAAADI. Trimming stripped 5 bases from V and 1 base from J, with 11 bases between. This CDR3 spans 14 amino acids. The CDR3 DNA reads TGCGCCAGCAGTACCGAAATTCCGAACACTGAAGCTTTCTTT. Translation: CASSTEIPNTEAFF.